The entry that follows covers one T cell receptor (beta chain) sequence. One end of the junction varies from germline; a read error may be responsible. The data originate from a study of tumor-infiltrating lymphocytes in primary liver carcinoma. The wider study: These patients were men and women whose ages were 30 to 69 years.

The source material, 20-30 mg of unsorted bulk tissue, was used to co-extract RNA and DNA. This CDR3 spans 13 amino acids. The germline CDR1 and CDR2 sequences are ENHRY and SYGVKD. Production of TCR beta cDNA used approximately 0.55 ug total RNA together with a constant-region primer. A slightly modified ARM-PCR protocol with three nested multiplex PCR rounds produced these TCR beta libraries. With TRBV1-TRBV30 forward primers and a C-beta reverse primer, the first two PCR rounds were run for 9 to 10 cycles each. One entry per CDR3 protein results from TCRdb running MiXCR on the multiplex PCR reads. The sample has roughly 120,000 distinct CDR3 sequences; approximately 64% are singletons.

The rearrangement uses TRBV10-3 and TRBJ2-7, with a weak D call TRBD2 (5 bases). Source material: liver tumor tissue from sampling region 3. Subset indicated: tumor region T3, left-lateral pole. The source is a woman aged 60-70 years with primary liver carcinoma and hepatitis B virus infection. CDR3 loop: CAISPGSDSEQYF. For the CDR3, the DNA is TGCGCCATTTCCCCGGGGTCCGATAGTGAGCAGTACTTC.